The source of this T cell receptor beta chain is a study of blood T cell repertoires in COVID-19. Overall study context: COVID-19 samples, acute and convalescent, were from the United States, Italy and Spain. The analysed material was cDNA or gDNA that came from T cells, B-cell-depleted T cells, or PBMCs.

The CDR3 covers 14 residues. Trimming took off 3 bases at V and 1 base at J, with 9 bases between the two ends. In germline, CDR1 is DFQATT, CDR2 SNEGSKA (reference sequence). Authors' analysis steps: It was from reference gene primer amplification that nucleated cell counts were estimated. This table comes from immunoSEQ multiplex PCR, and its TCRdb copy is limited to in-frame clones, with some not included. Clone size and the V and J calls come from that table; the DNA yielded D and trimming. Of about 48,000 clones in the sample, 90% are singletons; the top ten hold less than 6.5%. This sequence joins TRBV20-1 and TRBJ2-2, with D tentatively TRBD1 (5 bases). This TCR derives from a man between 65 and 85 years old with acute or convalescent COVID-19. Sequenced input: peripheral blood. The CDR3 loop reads CSASDRLNTGELFF. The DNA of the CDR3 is TGCAGTGCTAGTGACAGACTGAACACCGGGGAGCTGTTTTTT.